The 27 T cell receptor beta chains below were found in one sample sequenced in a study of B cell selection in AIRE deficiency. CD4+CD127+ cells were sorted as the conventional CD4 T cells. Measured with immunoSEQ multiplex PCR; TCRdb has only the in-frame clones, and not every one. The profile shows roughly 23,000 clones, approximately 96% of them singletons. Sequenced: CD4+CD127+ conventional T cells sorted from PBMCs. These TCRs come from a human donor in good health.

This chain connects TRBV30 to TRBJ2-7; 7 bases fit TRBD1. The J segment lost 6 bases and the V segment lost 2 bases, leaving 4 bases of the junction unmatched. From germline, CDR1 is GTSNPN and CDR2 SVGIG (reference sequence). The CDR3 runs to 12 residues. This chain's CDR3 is CAWSQGVREQYF. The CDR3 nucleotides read TGTGCCTGGAGTCAGGGGGTTCGCGAGCAGTACTTC. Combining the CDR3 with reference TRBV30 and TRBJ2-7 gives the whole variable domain SQTIHQWPATLVQPVGSPLSLECTVEGTSNPNLYWYRQAAGRGLQLLFYSVGIGQISSEVPQNLSASRPQDRQFILSSKKLLLSDSGFYLCAWSQGVREQYFGPGTRLTVT.

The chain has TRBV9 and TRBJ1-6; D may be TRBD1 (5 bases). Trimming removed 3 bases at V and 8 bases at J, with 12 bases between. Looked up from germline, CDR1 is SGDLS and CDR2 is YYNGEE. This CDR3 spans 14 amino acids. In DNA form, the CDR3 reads TGTGCCAGCAGCGCCGGCGACAGTTATTCACCCCTCCACTTT. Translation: CASSAGDSYSPLHF. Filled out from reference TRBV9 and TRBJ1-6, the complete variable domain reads DSGVTQTPKHLITATGQRVTLRCSPRSGDLSVYWYQQSLDQGLQFLIQYYNGEERAKGNILERFSAQQFPDLHSELNLSSLELGDSALYFCASSAGDSYSPLHFGNGTRLTVT.

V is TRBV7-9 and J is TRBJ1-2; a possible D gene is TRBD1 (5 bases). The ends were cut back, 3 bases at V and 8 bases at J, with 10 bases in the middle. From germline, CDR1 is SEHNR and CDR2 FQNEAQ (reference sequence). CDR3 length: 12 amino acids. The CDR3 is CASSLAPGGYTF. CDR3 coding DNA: TGTGCCAGCAGCTTGGCTCCAGGGGGCTACACCTTC.

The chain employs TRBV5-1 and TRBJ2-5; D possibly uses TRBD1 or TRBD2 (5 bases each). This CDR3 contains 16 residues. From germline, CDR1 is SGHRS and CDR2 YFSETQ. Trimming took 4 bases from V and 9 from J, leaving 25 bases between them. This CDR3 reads CASSPGTVGVHQSQYF. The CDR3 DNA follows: TGCGCCAGCAGCCCGGGGACCGTGGGGGTACATCAGTCCCAGTACTTC.

Here the CDR3 reads CASIVGQFNEKLFF. CDR3 sequence (DNA): TGTGCCAGCATCGTAGGGCAGTTTAATGAAAAACTGTTTTTT. This sequence joins TRBV6-4 and TRBJ1-4; D unresolved. The CDR3 contains 14 residues. CDR1 is MRHNA and CDR2 is SNTAGT in the germline V gene. V lost 7 bases and J lost 4, with 13 bases in between.

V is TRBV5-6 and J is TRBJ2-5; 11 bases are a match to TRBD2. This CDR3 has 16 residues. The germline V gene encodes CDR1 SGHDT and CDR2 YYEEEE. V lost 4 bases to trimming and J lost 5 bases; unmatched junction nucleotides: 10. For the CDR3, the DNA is TGTGCCAGCAGCCTGGTGGTAGCGGGGGGGCGCGAGACCCAGTACTTC. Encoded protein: CASSLVVAGGRETQYF. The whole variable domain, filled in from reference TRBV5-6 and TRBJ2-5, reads DAGVTQSPTHLIKTRGQQVTLRCSPKSGHDTVSWYQQALGQGPQFIFQYYEEEERQRGNFPDRFSGHQFPNYSSELNVNALLLGDSALYLCASSLVVAGGRETQYFGPGTRLLVL.

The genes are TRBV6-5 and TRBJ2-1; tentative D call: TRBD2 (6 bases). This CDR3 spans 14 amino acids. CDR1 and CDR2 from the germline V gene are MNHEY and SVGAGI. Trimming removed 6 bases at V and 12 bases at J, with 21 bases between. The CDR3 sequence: CASSSRLEGAWQFF. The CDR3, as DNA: TGTGCCAGCAGCTCAAGACTGGAGGGCGCCTGGCAGTTCTTC.

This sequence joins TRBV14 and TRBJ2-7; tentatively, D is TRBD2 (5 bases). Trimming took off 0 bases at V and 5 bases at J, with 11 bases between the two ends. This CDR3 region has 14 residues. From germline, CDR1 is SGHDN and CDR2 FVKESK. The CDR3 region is CASSQDAGFDEQYF. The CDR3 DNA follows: TGTGCCAGCAGCCAAGATGCGGGTTTCGACGAGCAGTACTTC.

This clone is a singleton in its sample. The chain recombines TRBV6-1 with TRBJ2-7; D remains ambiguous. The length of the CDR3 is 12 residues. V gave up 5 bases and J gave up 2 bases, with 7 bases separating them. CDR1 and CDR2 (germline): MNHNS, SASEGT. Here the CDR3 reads CASSLDAYEQYF. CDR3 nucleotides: TGTGCCAGCAGTCTCGACGCCTACGAGCAGTACTTC.

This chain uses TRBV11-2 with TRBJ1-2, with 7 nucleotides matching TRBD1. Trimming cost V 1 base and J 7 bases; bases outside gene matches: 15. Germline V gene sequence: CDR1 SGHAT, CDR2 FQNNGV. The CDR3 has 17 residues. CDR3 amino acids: CASSLGAGAAKGAGYTF. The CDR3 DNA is TGTGCCAGCAGCTTAGGGGCAGGGGCCGCAAAGGGGGCTGGCTACACCTTC. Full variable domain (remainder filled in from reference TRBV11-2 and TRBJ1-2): EAGVAQSPRYKIIEKRQSVAFWCNPISGHATLYWYQQILGQGPKLLIQFQNNGVVDDSQLPKDRFSAERLKGVDSTLKIQPAKLEDSAVYLCASSLGAGAAKGAGYTFGSGTRLTVV.

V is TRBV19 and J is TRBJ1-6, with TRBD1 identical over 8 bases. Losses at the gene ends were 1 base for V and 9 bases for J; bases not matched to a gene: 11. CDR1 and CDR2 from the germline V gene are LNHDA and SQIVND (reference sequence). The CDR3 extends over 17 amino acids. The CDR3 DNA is TGTGCCAGTAGTATAGGGCAGGGGGCGCATCCTAGTTCACCCCTCCACTTT. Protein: CASSIGQGAHPSSPLHF.

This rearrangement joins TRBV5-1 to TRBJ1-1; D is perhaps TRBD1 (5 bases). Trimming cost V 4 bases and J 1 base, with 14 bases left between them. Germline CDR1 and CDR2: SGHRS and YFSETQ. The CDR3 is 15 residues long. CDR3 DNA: TGCGCCAGCAGCCAGTCTACAGGACCGAACACTGAAGCTTTCTTT. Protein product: CASSQSTGPNTEAFF.

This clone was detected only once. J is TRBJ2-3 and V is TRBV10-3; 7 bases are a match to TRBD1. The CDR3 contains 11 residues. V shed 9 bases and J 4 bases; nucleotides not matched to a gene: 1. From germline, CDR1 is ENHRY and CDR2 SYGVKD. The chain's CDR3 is CAIGTADTQYF. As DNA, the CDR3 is TGTGCCATAGGGACAGCAGATACGCAGTATTTT.

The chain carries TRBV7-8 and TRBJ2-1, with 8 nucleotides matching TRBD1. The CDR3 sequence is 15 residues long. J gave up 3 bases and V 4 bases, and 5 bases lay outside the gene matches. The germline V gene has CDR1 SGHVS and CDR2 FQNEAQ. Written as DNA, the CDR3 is TGTGCCAGCAGCTCGGACAGGGTAGGCTACAATGAGCAGTTCTTC. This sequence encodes CASSSDRVGYNEQFF.

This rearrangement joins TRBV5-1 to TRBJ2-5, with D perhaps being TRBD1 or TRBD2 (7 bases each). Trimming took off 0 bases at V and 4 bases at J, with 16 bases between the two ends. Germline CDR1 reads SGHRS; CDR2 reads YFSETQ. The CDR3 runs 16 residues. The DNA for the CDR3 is TGCGCCAGCAGCTTGGCCTGGCAGGGGGGGAGAGAGACCCAGTACTTC. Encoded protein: CASSLAWQGGRETQYF.

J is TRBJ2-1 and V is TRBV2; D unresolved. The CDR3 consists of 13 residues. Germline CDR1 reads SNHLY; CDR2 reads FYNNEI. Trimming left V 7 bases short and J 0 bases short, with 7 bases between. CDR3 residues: CASNQYSYNEQFF. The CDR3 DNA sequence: TGTGCCAGCAACCAGTACTCCTACAATGAGCAGTTCTTC.

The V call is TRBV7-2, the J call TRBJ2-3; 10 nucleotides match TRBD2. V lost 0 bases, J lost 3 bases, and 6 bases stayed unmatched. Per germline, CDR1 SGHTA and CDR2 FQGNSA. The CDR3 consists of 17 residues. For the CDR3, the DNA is TGTGCCAGCAGCTTAGCCCCGGGACTAGCGTTAACAGATACGCAGTATTTT. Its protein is CASSLAPGLALTDTQYF.

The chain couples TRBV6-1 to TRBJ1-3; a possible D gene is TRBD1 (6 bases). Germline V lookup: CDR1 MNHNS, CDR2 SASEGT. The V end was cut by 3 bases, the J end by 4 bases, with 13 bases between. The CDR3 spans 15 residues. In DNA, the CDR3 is TGTGCCAGCAGTGACTCTAACAGGGCCGGAAACACCATATATTTT. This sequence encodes CASSDSNRAGNTIYF.

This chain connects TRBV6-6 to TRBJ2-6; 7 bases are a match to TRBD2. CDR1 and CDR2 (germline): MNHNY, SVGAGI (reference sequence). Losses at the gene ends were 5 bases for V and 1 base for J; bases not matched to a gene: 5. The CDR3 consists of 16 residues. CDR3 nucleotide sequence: TGTGCCAGCAGTAGCCCGGGAGGTTCTGGGGCCAACGTCCTGACTTTC. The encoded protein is CASSSPGGSGANVLTF.

Here the CDR3 DNA reads TGTGCCAGCAGCTTAATGGAGCCGGGCGTGGCAGGCGAGCAGTACTTC. Residues: CASSLMEPGVAGEQYF. This rearrangement joins TRBV7-6 to TRBJ2-7, with D unresolved. V shed 2 bases and J shed 6 bases, with 20 bases lying between them. The CDR3 has 16 amino acids. Germline V CDR1 and CDR2: SGHVS, FNYEAQ.

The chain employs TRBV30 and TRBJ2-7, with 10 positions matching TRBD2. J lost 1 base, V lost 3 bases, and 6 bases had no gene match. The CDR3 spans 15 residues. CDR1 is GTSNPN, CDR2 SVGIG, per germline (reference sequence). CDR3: CAWSPAGGRSYEQYF. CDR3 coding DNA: TGTGCCTGGAGCCCAGCGGGGGGGAGGTCCTACGAGCAGTACTTC.

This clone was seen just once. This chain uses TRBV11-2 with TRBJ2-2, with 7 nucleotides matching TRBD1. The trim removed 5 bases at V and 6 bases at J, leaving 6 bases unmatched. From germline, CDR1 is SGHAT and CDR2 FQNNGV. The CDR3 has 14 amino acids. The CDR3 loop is CASSQNQGAGELFF. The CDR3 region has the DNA TGTGCCAGCAGCCAAAACCAGGGGGCCGGGGAGCTGTTTTTT.

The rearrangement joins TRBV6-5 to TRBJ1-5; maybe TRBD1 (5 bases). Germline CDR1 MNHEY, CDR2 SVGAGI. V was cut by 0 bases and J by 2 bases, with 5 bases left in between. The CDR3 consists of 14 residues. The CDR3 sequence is CASSYSGGNQPQHF. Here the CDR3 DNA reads TGTGCCAGCAGTTACTCGGGGGGCAATCAGCCCCAGCATTTT.

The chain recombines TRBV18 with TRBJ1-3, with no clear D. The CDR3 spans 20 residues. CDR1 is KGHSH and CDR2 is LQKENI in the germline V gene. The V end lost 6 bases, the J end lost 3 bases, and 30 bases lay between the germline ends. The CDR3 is CASSSLDYGSSRGRGNTIYF. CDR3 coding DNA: TGTGCCAGCTCGTCCCTGGATTATGGGTCCAGCCGAGGACGTGGAAACACCATATATTTT.

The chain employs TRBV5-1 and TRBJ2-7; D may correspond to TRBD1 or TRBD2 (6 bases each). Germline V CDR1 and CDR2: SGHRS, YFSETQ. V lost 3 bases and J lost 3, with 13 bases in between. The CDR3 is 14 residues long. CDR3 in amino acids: CASSSSGADYEQYF. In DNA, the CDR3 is TGCGCCAGCAGCTCCTCGGGGGCTGACTACGAGCAGTACTTC.

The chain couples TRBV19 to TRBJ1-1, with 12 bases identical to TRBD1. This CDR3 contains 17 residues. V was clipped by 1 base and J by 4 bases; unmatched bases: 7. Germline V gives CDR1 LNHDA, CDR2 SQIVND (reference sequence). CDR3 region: CASSIGGTGGAGTEAFF. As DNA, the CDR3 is TGTGCCAGTAGTATAGGCGGGACAGGGGGCGCGGGCACTGAAGCTTTCTTT.

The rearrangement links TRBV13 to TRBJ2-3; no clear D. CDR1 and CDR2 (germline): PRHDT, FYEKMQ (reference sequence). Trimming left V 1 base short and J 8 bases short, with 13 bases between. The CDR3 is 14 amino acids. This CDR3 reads CASSLVGSPATQYF. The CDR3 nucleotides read TGTGCCAGCAGCTTAGTAGGCAGTCCGGCTACGCAGTATTTT.